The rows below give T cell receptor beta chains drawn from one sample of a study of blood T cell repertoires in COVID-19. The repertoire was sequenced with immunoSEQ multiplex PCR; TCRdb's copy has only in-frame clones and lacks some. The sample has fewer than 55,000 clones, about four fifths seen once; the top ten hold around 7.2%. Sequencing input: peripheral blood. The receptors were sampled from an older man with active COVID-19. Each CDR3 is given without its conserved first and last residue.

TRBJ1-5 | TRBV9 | ASSPRHDNQPQH
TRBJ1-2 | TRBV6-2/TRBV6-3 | ASSYRPGGNGYT
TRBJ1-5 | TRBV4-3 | ASSQDHQGGWPQH
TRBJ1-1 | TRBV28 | ASSSAAVGNTEAF
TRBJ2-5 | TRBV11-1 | ASSETGTEQETQY
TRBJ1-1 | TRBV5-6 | ASSRGAGNTEAF
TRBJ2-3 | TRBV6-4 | ASAINSGGTDTQY
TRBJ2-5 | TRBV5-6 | ASSPDSYQETQY
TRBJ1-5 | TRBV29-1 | SVAGRGNQPQH
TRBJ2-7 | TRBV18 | ASSPGQGGEQY
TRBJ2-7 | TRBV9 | ASSVGGDSYEQY
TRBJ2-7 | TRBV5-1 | ASSLGPSGISYEQY
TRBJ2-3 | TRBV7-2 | ASSLAAGDTQY
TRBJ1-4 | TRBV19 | ASSTTAFNEKLF
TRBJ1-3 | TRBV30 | AWSAGGSGNTIY
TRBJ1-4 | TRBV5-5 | ASSFFGPLEGLF
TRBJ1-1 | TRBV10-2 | ASSRATGEAF